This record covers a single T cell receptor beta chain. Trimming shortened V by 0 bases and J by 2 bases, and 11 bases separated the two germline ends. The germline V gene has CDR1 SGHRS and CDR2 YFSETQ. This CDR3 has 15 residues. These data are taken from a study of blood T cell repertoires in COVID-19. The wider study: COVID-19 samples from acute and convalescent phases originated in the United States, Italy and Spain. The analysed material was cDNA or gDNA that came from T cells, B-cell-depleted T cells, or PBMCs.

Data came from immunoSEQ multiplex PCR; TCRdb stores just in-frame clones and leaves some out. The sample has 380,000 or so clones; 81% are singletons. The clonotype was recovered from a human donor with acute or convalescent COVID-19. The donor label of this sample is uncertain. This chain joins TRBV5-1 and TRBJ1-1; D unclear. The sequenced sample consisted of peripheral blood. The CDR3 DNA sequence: TGCGCCAGCAGCTTGGGTGTCGCAACTAACACTGAAGCTTTCTTT. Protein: CASSLGVATNTEAFF. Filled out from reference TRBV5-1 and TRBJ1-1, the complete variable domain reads KAGVTQTPRYLIKTRGQQVTLSCSPISGHRSVSWYQQTPGQGLQFLFEYFSETQRNKGNFPGRFSGRQFSNSRSEMNVSTLELGDSALYLCASSLGVATNTEAFFGQGTRLTVV.